This passage covers 10 T cell receptor beta chains from one sample sequenced in a study of T-cell reconstitution after alpha-beta-depleted transplantation in children. As it was prepared, the TCRbeta library received unique molecular identifiers. TCRdb passed the PCR reads through MiXCR, listing each CDR3 protein once. This sample carries about 510,000 distinct CDR3 sequences, roughly 10% of them seen once, and the ten largest clones take 12% to 15%. The material sequenced was PBMCs, mostly from graft donor cells, taken 180 days after TCRalphabeta/CD19-depleted stem cell transplant. Receptors were obtained from a female patient under 10 years old who had a stem cell transplant for aplastic anemia, so the T cells may come from the graft donor.

This clonotype was recorded once. The chain links TRBV27 to TRBJ2-3; D is perhaps TRBD1 or TRBD2 (5 bases each). The CDR3 spans 11 residues. Germline V gene lookup returns CDR1 MNHEY and CDR2 SMNVEV (reference sequence). Trimming cost V 7 bases and J 11 bases, with 13 bases left between them. CDR3 protein: CASNLGPRQYF. The CDR3 DNA reads as TGTGCCAGCAACCTGGGACCTCGGCAGTATTTT.

The chain uses TRBV20-1 and TRBJ1-5; perhaps TRBD1 as D (5 bases). V was shortened by 4 bases and J by 7 bases, with 20 bases between the two germline ends. The CDR3 contains 15 residues. From germline, CDR1 is DFQATT and CDR2 SNEGSKA (reference sequence). The CDR3 is CSAKTRTIGDQPQHF. The DNA of the CDR3 is TGCAGTGCTAAAACGCGGACAATTGGCGACCAGCCCCAGCATTTT.

This clonotype is deemed medium-sized. J is TRBJ1-2 and V is TRBV4-2, with D hard to call. CDR3 length equals 14 residues. Germline-derived CDR1 and CDR2 are LGHNA and YNFKEQ. Trimming removed 0 bases at V and 7 bases at J, with 12 bases between. CDR3 protein: CASSQDPEIGGYTF. CDR3 nucleotide sequence: TGTGCCAGCAGCCAAGATCCGGAGATAGGTGGCTACACCTTC.

This clonotype was seen a handful of times. The rearrangement links TRBV15 to TRBJ2-1; 13 bases are a match to TRBD2. The germline gives CDR1 LNHNV, CDR2 YYDKDF (reference sequence). Germline trimming cut 2 bases from V and 7 bases from J; bases unmatched to any gene: 5. The length of the CDR3 is 16 residues. DNA of the CDR3: TGTGCCACCAGCAGAAGACTAGCGGGAGGCCTAAATGAGCAGTTCTTC. This translates into CATSRRLAGGLNEQFF.

Ten or more counts support this clonotype. This sequence joins TRBV13 and TRBJ1-1; unclear D gene. Per germline, CDR1 PRHDT and CDR2 FYEKMQ (reference sequence). The V end lost 5 bases, the J end lost 1 base, and 8 bases lay between the germline ends. CDR3 length: 13 amino acids. CDR3 DNA sequence: TGTGCCAGCAGCCACGGACGGAACACTGAAGCTTTCTTT. Its translation is CASSHGRNTEAFF.

The sample holds a few counts of this clonotype. The V call is TRBV24-1, the J call TRBJ2-2; TRBD2 is a possible D gene (6 bases). Germline assignment: CDR1 KGHDR and CDR2 SFDVKD. This CDR3 region has 18 residues. Trimming shortened V by 0 bases and J by 3 bases, and 16 bases separated the two germline ends. In DNA, the CDR3 is TGTGCCACCAGTGATTTGTGGGGGGATCGGAGCGACACCGGGGAGCTGTTTTTT. Its translation is CATSDLWGDRSDTGELFF.

The chain has TRBV24-1 and TRBJ1-5, with D perhaps TRBD1 (5 bases). Trimming cost V 3 bases and J 0 bases, with 11 bases left between them. CDR1 is KGHDR, CDR2 SFDVKD, per germline. The CDR3 sequence is 16 residues long. CDR3 bases: TGTGCCACCAGTGATAGTGTCGGACATAGCAATCAGCCCCAGCATTTT. This translates into CATSDSVGHSNQPQHF.

This clonotype was counted between two and nine times. The J gene is TRBJ1-2, the V gene TRBV25-1; D gene ambiguous. Germline V gene lookup returns CDR1 MGHDK and CDR2 SYGVNS. The CDR3 covers 17 residues. Trimming removed 3 bases from V and 0 bases from J, with 17 bases in between. CDR3 region: CASSEQSVGRPNYGYTF. Written as DNA, the CDR3 is TGTGCCAGCAGTGAGCAGTCTGTCGGCAGACCTAACTATGGCTACACCTTC.

A few counts support this clonotype. The V call is TRBV15, the J call TRBJ2-5; 10 bases align to TRBD2. The CDR3 covers 18 residues. The junction had 13 bases not matched to a gene; V was cut back by 1 base and J by 5 bases. Germline lookup yields CDR1 LNHNV and CDR2 YYDKDF (reference sequence). CDR3 bases: TGTGCCACCAGCAGAGGGGTAGCGGGGGGTCTTGGCATTGAGACCCAGTACTTC. This translates into CATSRGVAGGLGIETQYF.

The rearrangement links TRBV20-1 to TRBJ1-6, with unresolved D. This CDR3 spans 16 amino acids. Trimming removed 1 base at V and 7 bases at J, with 17 bases between. Per germline, CDR1 DFQATT and CDR2 SNEGSKA (reference sequence). The chain's CDR3 is CSARAPWTEHNSPLHF. CDR3 DNA sequence: TGCAGTGCTAGAGCCCCGTGGACGGAGCACAATTCACCCCTCCACTTT.